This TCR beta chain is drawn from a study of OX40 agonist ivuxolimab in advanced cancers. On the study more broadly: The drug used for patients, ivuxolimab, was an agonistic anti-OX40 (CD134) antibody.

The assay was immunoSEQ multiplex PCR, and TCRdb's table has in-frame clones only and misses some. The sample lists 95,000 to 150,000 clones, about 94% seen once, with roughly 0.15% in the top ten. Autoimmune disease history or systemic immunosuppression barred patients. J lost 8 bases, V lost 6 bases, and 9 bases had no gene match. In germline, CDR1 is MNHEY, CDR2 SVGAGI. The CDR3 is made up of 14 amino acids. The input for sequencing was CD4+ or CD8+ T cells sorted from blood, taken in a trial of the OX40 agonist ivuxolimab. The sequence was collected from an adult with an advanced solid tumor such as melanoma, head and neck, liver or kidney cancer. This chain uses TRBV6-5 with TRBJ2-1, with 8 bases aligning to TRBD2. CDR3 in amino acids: CASRARTSRDEQFF. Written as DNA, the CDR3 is TGTGCCAGCAGGGCTAGGACTAGCAGGGATGAGCAGTTCTTC.